This T cell receptor (beta chain) comes out of a study of T-cell reconstitution after alpha-beta-depleted transplantation in children. Points from the study as a whole: Several hundred graft clones that had expanded were reportedly the source of alpha-beta T cells about two months after transplant. T-cell counts and diversity at one year following transplant were attributed mainly to newly produced T cells.

The table lists this clonotype with many counts. Its antigen is still unknown. Using unique molecular identifiers, the investigators prepared the TCRbeta library. TCRdb itself ran the PCR reads through MiXCR, one entry per CDR3 protein. The sample carries hundreds of thousands of distinct CDR3 sequences, around 13% recorded once. The source is a girl aged 2 to 10 with congenital amegakaryocytic thrombocytopenia, due to receive a stem cell transplant. The specimen comprised PBMCs, sampled before TCRalphabeta/CD19-depleted stem cell transplant.

CDR3 sequence: CASSESSRETQYF. The CDR3 DNA follows: TGCGCCAGCAGTGAGTCGTCTCGTGAGACCCAGTACTTC. The V and J genes are TRBV10-1 and TRBJ2-5; D gene unclear. The CDR3 has 13 amino acids. Germline CDR1 and CDR2: WNHNN and SYGVQD (reference sequence). The V end lost 0 bases, the J end lost 5 bases, and 7 bases lay between the germline ends.